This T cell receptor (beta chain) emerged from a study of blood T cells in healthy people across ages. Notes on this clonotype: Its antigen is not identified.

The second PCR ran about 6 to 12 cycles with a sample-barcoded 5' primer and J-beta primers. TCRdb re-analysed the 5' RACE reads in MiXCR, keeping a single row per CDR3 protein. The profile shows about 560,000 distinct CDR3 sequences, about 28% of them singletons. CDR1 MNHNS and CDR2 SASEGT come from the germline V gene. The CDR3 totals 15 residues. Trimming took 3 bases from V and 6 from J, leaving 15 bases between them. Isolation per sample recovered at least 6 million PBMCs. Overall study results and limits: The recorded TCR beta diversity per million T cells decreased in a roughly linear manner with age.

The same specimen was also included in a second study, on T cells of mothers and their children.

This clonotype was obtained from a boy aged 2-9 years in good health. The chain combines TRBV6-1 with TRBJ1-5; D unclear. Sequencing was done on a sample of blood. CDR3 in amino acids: CASSDMGTEVQPQHF. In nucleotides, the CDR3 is TGTGCCAGCAGTGATATGGGTACGGAGGTTCAGCCCCAGCATTTT.